These 12 T cell receptor beta chains share one sample of origin, sequenced in a study of cytomegalovirus exposure and HLA in healthy donors listed by TCRdb under 2017. Library construction relied on the immunoSEQ multiplex PCR assay. The multiplex PCR relied on a mix of 60 forward primers for TCR Vbeta segments and 13 reverse primers for TCR Jbeta segments. In its TCRdb copy, this immuneACCESS table keeps in-frame sequences only and misses some clones. Where compared with another copy, unresolved V genes explain less than half of these, and the others have no known cause. This sample holds 140,000 to 150,000 clones; around 79% were observed only once. The ten largest clones represent 3% to 4.5% of the sample. The sequenced sample consisted of PBMCs. The source of these receptors is a male donor in good health and CMV-seronegative.

This sequence joins TRBV7-3 and TRBJ2-5; weak D call: TRBD2 (5 bases). This CDR3 is built from 13 residues. Deletions cut 4 bases from V and 5 bases from J, with 11 bases between. Germline CDR1 is SGHTA and CDR2 is FQGTGA. CDR3 in DNA: TGTGCCAGCAGCTCCACTAGTAGCGAGACCCAGTACTTC. Translating gives CASSSTSSETQYF.

The chain combines TRBV13 with TRBJ1-2; 9 nucleotides match TRBD1. The junction had 3 bases not matched to a gene; V was cut back by 0 bases and J by 4 bases. The CDR3 is made up of 15 amino acids. Germline CDR1 reads PRHDT; CDR2 reads FYEKMQ (reference sequence). The CDR3 loop reads CASSLGQGATYGYTF. Written as DNA, the CDR3 is TGTGCCAGCAGCTTAGGACAGGGGGCGACCTATGGCTACACCTTC. The variable domain in full, completed from reference TRBV13 and TRBJ1-2, reads AAGVIQSPRHLIKEKRETATLKCYPIPRHDTVYWYQQGPGQDPQFLISFYEKMQSDKGSIPDRFSAQQFSDYHSELNMSSLELGDSALYFCASSLGQGATYGYTFGSGTRLTVV.

This clone has only a few counts. The chain recombines TRBV27 with TRBJ1-1, with a tentative D call TRBD1 (5 bases). The V gene lost 2 bases and the J gene lost 8 bases, with 24 bases spanning the gap. Germline V gives CDR1 MNHEY, CDR2 SMNVEV (reference sequence). The CDR3 spans 17 residues. The CDR3, as DNA: TGTGCCAGCAGTTTAGGGGGGAGTGCTATTAGAACACAGGAAGCTTTCTTT. Its translation: CASSLGGSAIRTQEAFF.

This clone has a handful of counts. The chain recombines TRBV6-5 with TRBJ1-3; TRBD1 matches 10 bases. J lost 2 bases, V lost 0 bases, and 1 base had no gene match. There are 16 residues in the CDR3. Germline V gene sequence: CDR1 MNHEY, CDR2 SVGAGI. CDR3 in DNA: TGTGCCAGCAGTTACTCGGGACAGGGGACTGGAAACACCATATATTTT. Translating gives CASSYSGQGTGNTIYF.

The chain recombines TRBV9 with TRBJ2-1, with D perhaps TRBD2 (6 bases). The CDR3 contains 16 residues. The ends were cut back, 0 bases at V and 1 base at J, with 11 bases in the middle. From germline, CDR1 is SGDLS and CDR2 YYNGEE. The CDR3 loop is CASSVAGEASYNEQFF. CDR3 nucleotide sequence: TGTGCCAGCAGCGTAGCGGGAGAAGCGTCCTACAATGAGCAGTTCTTC.

The chain couples TRBV4-3 to TRBJ2-2, with D maybe TRBD2 (5 bases). Trimming left V 0 bases short and J 6 bases short, with 11 bases between. The CDR3 contains 15 residues. Per the germline V gene, CDR1 is LGHNA and CDR2 is YSLEER. Here the CDR3 reads CASSQDEGAPGELFF. The CDR3 bases are TGCGCCAGCAGCCAAGATGAGGGAGCGCCCGGGGAGCTGTTTTTT.

The chain couples TRBV4-1 to TRBJ2-1; 8 bases fit TRBD2. This CDR3 comprises 20 residues. V gave up 0 bases and J gave up 1 base; unmatched junction bases: 14. Germline V CDR1 and CDR2: MGHRA, YSYEKL. CDR3 DNA: TGCGCCAGCAGCCAAGATTATAGGGTTAGCGGGACTAGATCCTACAATGAGCAGTTCTTC. It yields the protein CASSQDYRVSGTRSYNEQFF.

In its sample, this clone was seen once. The V call is TRBV19, the J call TRBJ1-5, with no clear D. CDR1 and CDR2 (germline): LNHDA, SQIVND (reference sequence). This CDR3 has 15 residues. Trimming left V 3 bases short and J 5 bases short, with 14 bases between. The CDR3 region is CASSMLREAHQPQHF. The DNA of the CDR3 is TGTGCCAGTAGTATGTTAAGGGAGGCCCATCAGCCCCAGCATTTT.

The J gene is TRBJ1-3, the V gene TRBV5-1, with 7 bases that match TRBD1. This CDR3 region has 13 residues. Germline V gene sequence: CDR1 SGHRS, CDR2 YFSETQ. The junction had 2 bases not matched to a gene; V was cut back by 2 bases and J by 6 bases. In nucleotides, the CDR3 is TGCGCCAGCAGCTTCCAGGGGGAAAACACCATATATTTT. Protein product: CASSFQGENTIYF. The variable domain in full, completed from reference TRBV5-1 and TRBJ1-3, reads KAGVTQTPRYLIKTRGQQVTLSCSPISGHRSVSWYQQTPGQGLQFLFEYFSETQRNKGNFPGRFSGRQFSNSRSEMNVSTLELGDSALYLCASSFQGENTIYFGEGSWLTVV.

V and J are TRBV9 and TRBJ1-3; 9 bases map to TRBD1. The CDR3 loop spans 14 amino acids. With 4 bases clipped from V and 9 bases from J, the junction kept 8 bases outside the gene matches. Germline V gene data show CDR1 as SGDLS and CDR2 as YYNGEE. CDR3 amino acids: CASSSAGTGLTIYF. The CDR3 DNA reads as TGTGCCAGCAGCTCAGCCGGGACAGGGCTCACCATATATTTT. The full variable domain, with the rest looked up from reference TRBV9 and TRBJ1-3, is DSGVTQTPKHLITATGQRVTLRCSPRSGDLSVYWYQQSLDQGLQFLIQYYNGEERAKGNILERFSAQQFPDLHSELNLSSLELGDSALYFCASSSAGTGLTIYFGEGSWLTVV.

The gene calls are TRBV4-1 and TRBJ2-7; D is uncertain. Per the germline V gene, CDR1 is MGHRA and CDR2 is YSYEKL. This CDR3 has 15 residues. The V and J ends lost 0 bases and 4 bases respectively, with 13 bases between them. This CDR3 is CASSQEVSVGYEQYF. CDR3 in DNA: TGCGCCAGCAGCCAAGAGGTCTCAGTCGGGTACGAGCAGTACTTC.

The CDR3 protein is CASIYTGGFGANVLTF. The CDR3 bases are TGTGCCAGTATCTATACAGGGGGCTTCGGGGCCAACGTCCTGACTTTC. The chain employs TRBV19 and TRBJ2-6, with 9 bases that match TRBD1. CDR3 length: 16 amino acids. Unmatched junction bases numbered 8, after V lost 7 bases and J lost 4 bases. Per germline, CDR1 LNHDA and CDR2 SQIVND (reference sequence).